These T cell receptor beta chains were read from a single sample in a study of blood T cell repertoires in COVID-19. Profiled with immunoSEQ multiplex PCR; TCRdb holds only in-frame clones, not every one. The table has tens of thousands of clones, 76% seen once. Material: peripheral blood. The origin of the receptors is a man in his sixties or seventies with active or convalescent COVID-19. The CDR3 runs from the conserved cysteine through the conserved F or W. The D gene is left open where the match is weak. Some rows mark clone size as missing; the rest say once, few, many or name a class of expanded clone.

d_call,clone_size,j_call,v_call,cdr3_nt,cdr3_aa
TRBD2,.,TRBJ2-1,TRBV6-5,TGTGCCAGTTTCCCCGGACTAGCGGTCTACAATGAGCAGTTCTTC,CASFPGLAVYNEQFF
.,once,TRBJ2-7,TRBV9,TGTGCCAGCAGCGTAGAGCCAGGCAACACCTACGAGCAGTACTTC,CASSVEPGNTYEQYF
.,.,TRBJ1-1,TRBV7-9,TGTGCCAGCAGCCGTGACACTGAAGCTTTCTTT,CASSRDTEAFF
TRBD1,.,TRBJ2-5,TRBV5-6,TGTGCCAGCAGCTCAGGGGGGACCCAGTACTTC,CASSSGGTQYF
.,.,TRBJ1-2,TRBV6-1,TGTGCCAGCAGTGAAGCGTTTGGGGGGGTAAGGAACTATGGCTACACCTTC,CASSEAFGGVRNYGYTF
.,.,TRBJ2-4,TRBV21-1,TGTGCCAGCAACAACGCGACAGGGAATTGTCTTGGGGACATTCAGTACTTC,CASNNATGNCLGDIQYF
.,.,TRBJ2-1,TRBV6-5,TGTGCCAGCAGTTACCCGGGTGAGCAGTTCTTC,CASSYPGEQFF
TRBD1,.,TRBJ1-5,TRBV5-1,TGCGCCAGCAGCCCACAGGGGGCTGAGCAGCCCCAGCATTTT,CASSPQGAEQPQHF
.,.,TRBJ2-4,TRBV28,TGTGCCAGCAGTTCCATACCATTCGGGCGGGGTAACATTCAGTACTTC,CASSSIPFGRGNIQYF
TRBD1,.,TRBJ1-2,TRBV7-6,TGTGCCAGCAGCTCTGACAGGGGTTCTCAATATGGCTACACCTTC,CASSSDRGSQYGYTF
TRBD1,.,TRBJ2-2,TRBV6-4,TGTGCCAGCAGTCTTACAGGGGTCAACACCGGGGAGCTGTTTTTT,CASSLTGVNTGELFF
.,.,TRBJ1-2,TRBV19,TGTGCCAGTAGTATGACAGGTGCTTTTACCTATGGCTACACCTTC,CASSMTGAFTYGYTF
.,.,TRBJ2-3,TRBV11-2,TGTGCCAGCAGCTACGGGGGAAATCGAGATACGCAGTATTTT,CASSYGGNRDTQYF
TRBD2,.,TRBJ2-1,TRBV27,TGTGCCAGCACGTCTAATCTAGCGGGTAAGCAGTTCTTC,CASTSNLAGKQFF
TRBD1,.,TRBJ2-7,TRBV2,TGTGCCAGCAGTCGGGACAGGAGCTACGAGCAGTACTTC,CASSRDRSYEQYF
.,.,TRBJ1-4,TRBV5-7,TGTGCCAGCAGCTTGCGGGGAATCGAAAAACTGTTTTTT,CASSLRGIEKLFF